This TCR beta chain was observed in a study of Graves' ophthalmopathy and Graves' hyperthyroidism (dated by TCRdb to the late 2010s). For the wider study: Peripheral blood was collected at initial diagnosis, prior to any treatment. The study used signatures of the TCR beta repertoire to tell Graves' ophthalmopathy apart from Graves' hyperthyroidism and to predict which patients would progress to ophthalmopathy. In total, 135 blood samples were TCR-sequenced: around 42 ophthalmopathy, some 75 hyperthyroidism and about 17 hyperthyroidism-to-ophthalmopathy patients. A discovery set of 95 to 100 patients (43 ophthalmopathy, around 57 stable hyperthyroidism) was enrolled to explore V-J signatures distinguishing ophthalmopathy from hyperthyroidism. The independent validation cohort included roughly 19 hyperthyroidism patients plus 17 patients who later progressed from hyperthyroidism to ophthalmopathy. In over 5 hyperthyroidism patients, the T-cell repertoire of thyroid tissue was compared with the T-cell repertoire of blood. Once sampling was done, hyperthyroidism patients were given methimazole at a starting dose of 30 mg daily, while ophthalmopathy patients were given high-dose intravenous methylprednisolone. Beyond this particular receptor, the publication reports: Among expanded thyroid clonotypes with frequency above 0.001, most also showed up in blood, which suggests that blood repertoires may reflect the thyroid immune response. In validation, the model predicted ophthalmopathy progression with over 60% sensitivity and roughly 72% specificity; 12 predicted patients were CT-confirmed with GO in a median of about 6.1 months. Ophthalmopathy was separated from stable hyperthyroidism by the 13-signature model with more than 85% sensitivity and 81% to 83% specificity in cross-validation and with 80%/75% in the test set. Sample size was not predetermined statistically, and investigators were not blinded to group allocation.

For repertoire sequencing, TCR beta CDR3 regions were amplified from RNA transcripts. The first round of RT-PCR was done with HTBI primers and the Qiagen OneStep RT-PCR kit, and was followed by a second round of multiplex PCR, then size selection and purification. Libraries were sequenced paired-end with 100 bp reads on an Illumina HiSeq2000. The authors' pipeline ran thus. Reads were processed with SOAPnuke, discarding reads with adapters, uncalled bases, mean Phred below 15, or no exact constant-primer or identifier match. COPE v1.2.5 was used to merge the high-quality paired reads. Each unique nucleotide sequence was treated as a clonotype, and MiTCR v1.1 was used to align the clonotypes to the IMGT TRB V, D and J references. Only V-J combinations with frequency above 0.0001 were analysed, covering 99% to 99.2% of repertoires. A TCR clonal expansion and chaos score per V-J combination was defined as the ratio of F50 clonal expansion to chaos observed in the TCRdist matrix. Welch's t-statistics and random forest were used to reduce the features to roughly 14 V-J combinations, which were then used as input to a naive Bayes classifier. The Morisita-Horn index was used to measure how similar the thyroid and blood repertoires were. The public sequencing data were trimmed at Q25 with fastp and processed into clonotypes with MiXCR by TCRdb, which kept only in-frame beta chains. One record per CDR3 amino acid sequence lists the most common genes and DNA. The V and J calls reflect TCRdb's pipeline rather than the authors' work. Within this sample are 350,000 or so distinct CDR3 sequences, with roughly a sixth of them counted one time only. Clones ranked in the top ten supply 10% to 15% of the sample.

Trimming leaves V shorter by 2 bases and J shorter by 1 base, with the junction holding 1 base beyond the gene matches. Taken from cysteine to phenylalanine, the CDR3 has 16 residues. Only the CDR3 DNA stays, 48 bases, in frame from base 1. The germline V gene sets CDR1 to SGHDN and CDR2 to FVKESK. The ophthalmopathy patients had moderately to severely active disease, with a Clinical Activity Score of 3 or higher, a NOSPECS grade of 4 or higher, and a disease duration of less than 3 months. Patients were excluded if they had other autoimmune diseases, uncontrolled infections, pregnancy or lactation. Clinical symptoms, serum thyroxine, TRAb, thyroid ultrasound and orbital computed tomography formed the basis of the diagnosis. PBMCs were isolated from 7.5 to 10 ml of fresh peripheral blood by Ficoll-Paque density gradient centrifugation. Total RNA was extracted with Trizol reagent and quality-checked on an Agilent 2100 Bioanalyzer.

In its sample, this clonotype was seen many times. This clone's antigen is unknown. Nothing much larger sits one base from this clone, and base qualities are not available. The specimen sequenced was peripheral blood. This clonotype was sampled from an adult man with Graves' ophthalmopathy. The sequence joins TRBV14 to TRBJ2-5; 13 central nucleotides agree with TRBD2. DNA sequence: TGTGCCAGCAGCCAAACTAGCGGGAGGGCCCAAGAGACCCAGTACTTC. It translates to CASSQTSGRAQETQYF.